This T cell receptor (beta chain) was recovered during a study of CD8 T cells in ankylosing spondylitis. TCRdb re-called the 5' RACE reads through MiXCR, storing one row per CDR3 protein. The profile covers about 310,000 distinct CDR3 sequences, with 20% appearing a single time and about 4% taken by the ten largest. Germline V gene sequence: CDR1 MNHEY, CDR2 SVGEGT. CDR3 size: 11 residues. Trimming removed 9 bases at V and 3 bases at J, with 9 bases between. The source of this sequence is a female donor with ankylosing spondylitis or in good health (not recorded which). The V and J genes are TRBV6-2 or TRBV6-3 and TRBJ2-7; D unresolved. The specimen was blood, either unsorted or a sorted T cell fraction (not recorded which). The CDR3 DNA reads TGTGCCAGTTACGTATTCTACGAGCAGTACTTC. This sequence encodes CASYVFYEQYF.